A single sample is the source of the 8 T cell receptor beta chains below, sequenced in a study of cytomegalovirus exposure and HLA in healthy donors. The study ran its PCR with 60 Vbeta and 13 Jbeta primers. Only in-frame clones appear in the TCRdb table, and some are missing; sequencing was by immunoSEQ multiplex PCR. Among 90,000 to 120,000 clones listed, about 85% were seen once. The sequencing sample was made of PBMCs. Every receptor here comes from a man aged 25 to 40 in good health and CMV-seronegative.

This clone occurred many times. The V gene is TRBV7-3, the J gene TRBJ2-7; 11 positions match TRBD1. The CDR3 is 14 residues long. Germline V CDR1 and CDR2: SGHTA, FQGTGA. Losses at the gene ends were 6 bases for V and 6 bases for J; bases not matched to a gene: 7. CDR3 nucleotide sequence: TGTGCCAGCAGTCCGGGACAGGGGGTGCTCGAGCAGTACTTC. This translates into CASSPGQGVLEQYF.

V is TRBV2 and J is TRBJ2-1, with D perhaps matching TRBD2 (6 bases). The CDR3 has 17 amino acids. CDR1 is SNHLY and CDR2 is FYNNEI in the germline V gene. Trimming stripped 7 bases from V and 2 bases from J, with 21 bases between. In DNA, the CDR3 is TGTGCCAGCATGCCTAGCGCCTCACCCTTGGCCTACAATGAGCAGTTCTTC. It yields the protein CASMPSASPLAYNEQFF.

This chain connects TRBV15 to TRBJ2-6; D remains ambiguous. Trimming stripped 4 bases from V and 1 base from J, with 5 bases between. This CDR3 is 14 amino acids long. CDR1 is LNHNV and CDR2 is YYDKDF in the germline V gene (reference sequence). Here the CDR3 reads CATSTGSGANVLTF. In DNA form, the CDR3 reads TGTGCCACCAGCACCGGTTCTGGGGCCAACGTCCTGACTTTC.

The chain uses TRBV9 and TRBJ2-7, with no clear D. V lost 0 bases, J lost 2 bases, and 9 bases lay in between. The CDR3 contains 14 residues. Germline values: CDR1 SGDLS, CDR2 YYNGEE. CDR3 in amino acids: CASSVGGNPYEQYF. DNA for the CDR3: TGTGCCAGCAGCGTAGGAGGAAACCCCTACGAGCAGTACTTC. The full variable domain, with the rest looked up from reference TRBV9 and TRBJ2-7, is DSGVTQTPKHLITATGQRVTLRCSPRSGDLSVYWYQQSLDQGLQFLIQYYNGEERAKGNILERFSAQQFPDLHSELNLSSLELGDSALYFCASSVGGNPYEQYFGPGTRLTVT.

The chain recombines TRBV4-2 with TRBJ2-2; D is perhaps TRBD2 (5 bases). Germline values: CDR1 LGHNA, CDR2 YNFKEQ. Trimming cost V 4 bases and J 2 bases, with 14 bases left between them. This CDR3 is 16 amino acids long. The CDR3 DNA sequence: TGTGCCAGCAGCCCCCCTCGGAGGCATAACACCGGGGAGCTGTTTTTT. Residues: CASSPPRRHNTGELFF.

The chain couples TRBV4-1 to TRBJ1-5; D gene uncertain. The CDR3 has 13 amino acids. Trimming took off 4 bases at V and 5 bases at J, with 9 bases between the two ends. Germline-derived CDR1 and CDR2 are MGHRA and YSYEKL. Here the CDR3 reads CASSPTPDQPQHF. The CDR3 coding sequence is TGCGCCAGCAGCCCCACCCCGGATCAGCCCCAGCATTTT.

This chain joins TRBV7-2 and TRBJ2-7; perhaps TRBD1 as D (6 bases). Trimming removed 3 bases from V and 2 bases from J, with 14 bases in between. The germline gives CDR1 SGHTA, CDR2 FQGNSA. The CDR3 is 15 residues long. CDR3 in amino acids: CASSFLPGQPYEQYF. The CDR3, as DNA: TGTGCCAGCAGCTTTTTACCGGGACAACCCTACGAGCAGTACTTC.

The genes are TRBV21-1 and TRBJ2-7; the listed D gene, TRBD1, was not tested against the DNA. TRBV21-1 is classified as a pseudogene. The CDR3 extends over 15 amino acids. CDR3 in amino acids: CASSKRTGHAYEQYF. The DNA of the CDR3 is TGTGCCAGCAGCAAGCGGACAGGTCATGCCTACGAGCAGTACTTC.